The sequence of this T cell receptor beta chain was determined in a study of human thymus T cells. The CDR3 covers 14 residues. Germline assignment: CDR1 SGHNT and CDR2 YYREEE (reference sequence). V was shortened by 7 bases and J by 7 bases, with 18 bases between the two germline ends. Regarding this clone: The antigen is undetermined.

The thymus tissue came from resections taken during corrective heart surgery. Healthy Finnish infants having corrective surgery for congenital heart defects served as donors. Findings and caveats of the study: Related studies noted strongly shared thymic repertoires across unrelated people. Thymic and blood repertoires appeared to show biased V and J gene usage.

The repertoire was sequenced with immunoSEQ multiplex PCR; TCRdb's copy has only in-frame clones and lacks some. The profile covers about 78,000 clones, with 95% to 98% appearing a single time and 0.025% to 0.04% taken by the ten largest. This chain uses TRBV5-4 with TRBJ2-1; D ambiguous. Input material: thymus tissue. The sequence was obtained from a boy less than two years old with a congenital heart defect but otherwise immunologically healthy. The CDR3 sequence: CASPGPGFGNEQFF. The CDR3 region has the DNA TGTGCCAGCCCAGGCCCTGGGTTCGGGAATGAGCAGTTCTTC.